This T cell receptor (beta chain) was found in a study of blood T cell repertoires in COVID-19. Study at large: Donors in the United States, Italy and Spain gave samples during acute or convalescent COVID-19. Sample material is recorded as cDNA or gDNA derived from T cells, B-cell-depleted T cells, or PBMCs.

The germline V gene has CDR1 LNHDA and CDR2 SQIVND (reference sequence). The CDR3 spans 13 residues. The V end lost 9 bases, the J end lost 6 bases, and 17 bases lay between the germline ends. Study processing details: For nucleated cells, counts were estimated from reference gene primer amplification. The data were produced by immunoSEQ multiplex PCR, yet TCRdb's version contains in-frame clones alone and is incomplete. That table is the source of V, J and clone size, and D and trimming were worked out from the DNA. The data hold roughly 140,000 clones, with roughly four fifths observed a single time.

This sequence joins TRBV19 and TRBJ1-2; TRBD1 is a possible D gene (6 bases). The sequencing input was peripheral blood. The source is a human donor with acute or convalescent COVID-19. The donor label of this sample is uncertain. The CDR3, as DNA: TGTGCCAGCAAACAGGGCCCGACTCATGGCTACACCTTC. This translates into CASKQGPTHGYTF. Supplemented by reference TRBV19 and TRBJ1-2, the full variable domain reads DGGITQSPKYLFRKEGQNVTLSCEQNLNHDAMYWYRQDPGQGLRLIYYSQIVNDFQKGDIAEGYSVSREKKESFPLTVTSAQKNPTAFYLCASKQGPTHGYTFGSGTRLTVV.